These T cell receptor beta chains were read from a single sample in a study of T cells after yellow fever vaccination. TCRdb processed the 5' RACE reads anew with MiXCR; each CDR3 protein has one entry. The sample includes approximately 510,000 distinct CDR3 sequences, 21% seen only once; the top ten take less than 20%. The sample in question was PBMCs, obtained roughly 20 days after the first yellow fever vaccination. These receptors all stem from a young man who received the YFV17D yellow fever vaccine. CDR3s leave out the opening cysteine and the closing phenylalanine or tryptophan.

V,J,length,CDR3
TRBV6-2/TRBV6-3,TRBJ1-1,16,ASGFAWEFRTENTEAF
TRBV10-2,TRBJ1-2,13,ASSEGAAPNYGYT
TRBV24-1,TRBJ2-3,10,ATSENTDTQY
TRBV7-3,TRBJ1-5,17,ASSSRARDRELGDQPQH
TRBV4-2,TRBJ2-3,13,ASSQEGPLTDTQY
TRBV6-5,TRBJ2-1,13,ASSYSGGGANEQF
TRBV10-3,TRBJ2-2,13,AISEDGTGAGELF
TRBV4-3,TRBJ1-6,13,ASRHGGTGNSPLH
TRBV4-3,TRBJ1-1,14,ASSRRDGLMNTEAF
TRBV18,TRBJ2-3,13,ASSPSSGGADTQY
TRBV5-1,TRBJ2-1,13,ASSEGSGFFNEQF
TRBV14,TRBJ2-7,13,ASSTRTEGPYEQY
TRBV12-3/TRBV12-4,TRBJ1-2,13,ASSLSAGLVYGYT
TRBV7-2,TRBJ2-1,14,ASSPRRGGPYNEQF
TRBV5-1,TRBJ2-3,13,ASSQGVGSGDTQY
TRBV11-2,TRBJ2-4,14,ASSLDGILAKNIQY
TRBV4-3,TRBJ2-3,14,ASSPEFSGVPDTQY
TRBV6-2/TRBV6-3,TRBJ2-1,13,ASSYDRVDYNEQF
TRBV12-3/TRBV12-4,TRBJ2-7,10,ASSSGAYEQY
TRBV5-1,TRBJ1-3,13,ASSLHATAGNTIY
TRBV27,TRBJ2-1,11,ASSQTEYNEQF
TRBV6-2/TRBV6-3,TRBJ2-1,15,ASSYEGLAVSHNEQF
TRBV20-1,TRBJ1-5,11,SAREYSNQPQH
TRBV9,TRBJ2-2,12,ASSFKMNTGELF
TRBV5-1,TRBJ1-2,13,ASSPDRGAPYGYT
TRBV18,TRBJ2-5,12,ASSSNDGKETQY
TRBV10-3,TRBJ1-6,11,AISEGKGSPLH
TRBV11-2,TRBJ2-2,13,ASSLNGGVAGELF
TRBV6-1,TRBJ2-7,13,ASSPRGQGSYEQY
TRBV20-1,TRBJ1-2,10,SASLAAYGYT
TRBV7-2,TRBJ2-5,13,ASSLGTGGGETQY
TRBV5-1,TRBJ2-3,12,ASKGQGSTDTQY
TRBV12-3/TRBV12-4,TRBJ1-1,11,ASSYREGTEAF
TRBV7-2,TRBJ1-3,13,ASSLLNWSGNTIY
TRBV7-2,TRBJ2-5,13,ASSQTTGYGETQY